This TCR beta chain stems from a study of T cell responses to AZD1222 COVID-19 vaccine. General study results and limits: CD4 TCRs associated with vaccination spanned spike, dominating at 160-218 and 743-854.

Measured with immunoSEQ multiplex PCR; TCRdb has only the in-frame clones, and not every one. This table has some 170,000 clones, 94% appearing once. As concerns this clone: The antigen is unknown.

CDR3 length: 12 residues. V was pared by 4 bases and J by 3 bases, with 3 bases between. Germline values: CDR1 LNHNV, CDR2 YYDKDF (reference sequence). The specimen comprised peripheral blood, sampled 28 days after the second AZD1222 dose. V gene TRBV15 combines with J gene TRBJ2-2; no clear D gene. This sequence originates from an adult who received the AZD1222 COVID-19 vaccine. This CDR3 reads CATSTYTGELFF. Written as DNA, the CDR3 is TGTGCCACCAGCACCTACACCGGGGAGCTGTTTTTT.